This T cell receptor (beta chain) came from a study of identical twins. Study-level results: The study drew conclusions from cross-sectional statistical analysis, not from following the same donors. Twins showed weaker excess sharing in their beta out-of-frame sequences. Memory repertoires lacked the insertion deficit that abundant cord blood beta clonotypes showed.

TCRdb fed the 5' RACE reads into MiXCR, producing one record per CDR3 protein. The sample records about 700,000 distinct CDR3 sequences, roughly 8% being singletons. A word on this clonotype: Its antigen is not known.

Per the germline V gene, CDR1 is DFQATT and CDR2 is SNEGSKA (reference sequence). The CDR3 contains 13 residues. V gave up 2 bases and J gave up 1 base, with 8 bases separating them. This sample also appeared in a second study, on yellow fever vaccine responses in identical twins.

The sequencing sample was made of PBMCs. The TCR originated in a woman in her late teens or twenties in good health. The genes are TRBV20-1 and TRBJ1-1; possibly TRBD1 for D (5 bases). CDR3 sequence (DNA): TGCAGTGCTAGACAGGGTCGGAACACTGAAGCTTTCTTT. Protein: CSARQGRNTEAFF.